This T cell receptor beta chain was captured in a study of cytomegalovirus exposure and HLA in healthy donors (dated by TCRdb to 2016 to 2017). In terms of the full investigation: In an earlier analysis of approximately 640 of the donors, around 290 Gb of sequence data and 120 million or so unique TCR beta sequences from roughly 180 million T cells were reported. An early release that covered several hundred HLA-typed donors contained approximately 300 gigabases of sequencing data and roughly 84 million unique TCR sequences. Of the roughly 400 genotyped donors, approximately 83% fell in the genetic ancestry cluster associated with self-reported Caucasian donors. The study aimed to test whether cataloging public T cell receptors could reveal signatures of past pathogen exposure. The study used immunosequencing to profile the T cell repertoires of 600 to 850 subjects and linked those repertoires to cytomegalovirus serostatus. Besides the first cohort of around 670 subjects, a separate validation cohort made up of 90 to 150 different subjects was used. High-throughput TCR immunosequencing, statistical association of individual TCRs with disease status, and machine learning were combined to predict cytomegalovirus infection status. A later analysis re-examined previously published TCR beta repertoires from just over 650 donors and added high-resolution HLA genotyping to investigate patterns of TCR occurrence. The later analysis used no new phenotypic data to find candidate immune exposures, relying instead on TCR beta sequences and their occurrence across donors. An earlier analysis of 587 of the donors applied high-throughput TCR beta sequencing to assess whether each TCR beta V gene segment acted as functional or pseudogenic. Donor age, sex, ethnicity and CMV serostatus were compiled alongside the repertoire data. A later genetic analysis used genome-wide SNP genotypes for about three fifths of the 666 donors, treating that subset as a discovery cohort. All discovery cohort repertoires had been generated on a single sequencing platform. HLA typing included class I and class II loci at four-digit resolution. Typing coverage differed by locus: A, B, C, DRB1 and DQB1 were typed in roughly 620-630 donors, DQA1 in around 500, DPA1 in roughly 590, and DPB1 in just under 490. A handful of DR-DQ haplotypes were handled as single units for association and clustering because linkage in the cohort was strong. Across under 500 genotyped donors of the cohort, an average of approximately 200,000 unique TCR beta nucleotide sequences per donor were sequenced, and approximately 19% of those sequences were non-productive.

The library relied on the immunoSEQ multiplex PCR assay. The multiplex PCR relied on a mix of 60 forward primers for TCR Vbeta segments and 13 reverse primers for TCR Jbeta segments. The CDR3 region of rearranged TCR beta genes was amplified from genomic DNA with a multiplex PCR assay. The Illumina HiSeq System was used to sequence the amplified TCR beta libraries as 87-base-pair reads. In the paper's pipeline: Across the roughly 640 repertoires, a later analysis counted 80 million or so unique TCR beta chains, 9.5 million to 13 million of which were shared by at least two donors. Raw reads were error-corrected and collapsed into unique sequences with a nearest-neighbor algorithm that merged closely related sequences to remove PCR and sequencing errors. CDR3 sequences were aligned to IMGT reference sequences to assign V, D and J gene segments. For a sequence to be retained, a match of at least six nucleotides was required to both a V gene segment and a J gene segment. A rearrangement was called productive if the CDR3 had no stop codons and remained in frame with V and J, and every other rearrangement was called non-productive. Following IMGT convention, CDR3 was defined as the stretch from the second conserved V-encoded cysteine to the conserved J-encoded phenylalanine. The earlier analysis of fewer than 700 of the donors excluded sequences that lacked an unambiguous match to a single V gene segment. An earlier analysis of almost 600 of the donors classified V segments as functional when productive rearrangements were above 56.7% and as segregating when the standard deviation between donors was above 5%. A statistical classification framework was built for diagnosing cytomegalovirus status from the catalog of TCR beta chain sequences. A later analysis assigned V and J genes by comparing TCR nucleotide sequences with IMGT/GENE-DB human TR gene sequences. A later analysis assigned CDR3 sequences and most-parsimonious VDJ recombination scenarios with the TCRdist pipeline. In a later analysis, every TCR beta chain was defined by the combination of its CDR3 amino acid sequence and its V-gene family, and reads without a unique V-gene family were dropped. As a way to deal with suspected cross-contamination and a sequencing artifact, a later analysis dropped 450 to 600 nucleotide sequences that were highly shared and had low generation probability. A later analysis calculated a clonal expansion index for each public chain from normalized within-repertoire ranks of inferred template counts. Generation probabilities in a later analysis came from a VDJ recombination model fitted to out-of-frame rearrangements, and those results were checked against IGoR. A later analysis scored TCR-TCR, TCR-HLA and TCR-CMV co-occurrence with hypergeometric tests, applying a repertoire-size bias correction to TCR pairs. To estimate false discovery rates, a later analysis permuted the HLA or CMV assignments 20 times. A later analysis grouped co-occurring TCRs with DBSCAN, adding TCRdist sequence similarity when clustering within HLA-allele-positive subsets. Co-occurrence clustering excluded repertoires with fewer than 30,000 or more than 120,000 public chains, plus five with anomalous nucleotide sharing. TCRdb holds this immuneACCESS table with in-frame rearrangements only. Some clones are missing; in checked studies, unresolved V genes explain under half, and the rest has no known cause. Clone size and V and J calls were adopted from that table, with D and trimming inferred from the DNA. The sample yields more than 45,000 clones; 70% to 85% were counted once. The top ten constitute around 1.5% of the sample.

About this clone: It has no known antigen specificity. No base quality values were provided; no much bigger clone lies one nucleotide off.

V and J lose 6 bases and 2 bases, and a span of 8 bases separates them. From the cysteine up to the phenylalanine, the CDR3 has a length of 13 residues. Just the 39-base CDR3 DNA is kept, in frame starting at base 1. For CDR1 and CDR2, the germline V gene lists MNHEY and SVGAGI. General findings and caveats noted by the study authors: Assigning TCR associations to individual alleles was difficult when HLA alleles, especially DR and DQ, strongly co-occurred. The earlier analysis of 587 of the donors excluded 15 to 20 rarely observed V segments, including chromosome 9 orphons, because counts were too low. The study listed 164 TCR beta chains as associated with cytomegalovirus. A cluster of highly shared sequence variants was judged likely to be a technical artifact of the sequencing pipeline. A later analysis reported that several top co-occurrence clusters appeared linked to parvovirus B19, influenza, CMV and Epstein-Barr virus. Some IMGT-functional V segments, including TRBV6-2 and TRBV6-3, could not be distinguished by the 87-base-pair reads and were therefore excluded. At a false discovery rate of 0.05, a later analysis linked 16,951 TCR beta sequences to specific HLA alleles. Roughly uniform sequencing depth across donors was assumed in presence/absence analyses, although this assumption may not hold. For the cohort, immune exposure information was limited to CMV serostatus. Most CMV-associated TCR beta chains appeared to be HLA-restricted in a later analysis, and the HLA associations seemed to be driven largely by CMV exposure. A later genetic analysis associated a missense DCLRE1C variant with V-gene and J-gene trimming of TCR beta chains, and an independent cohort replicated the association. The cohort was sequenced for TCR beta chains only, and without alpha or paired-chain data the features that could be detected were limited. A later analysis found that TCR association rates varied across HLA loci, with DRB1 alleles showing the most associated TCRs and HLA-C alleles the fewest. The authors suggested that the approach could potentially be extended to other disease states and immunological phenotypes. Linkage disequilibrium might explain the correlated functional status among segregating V segments, but an unknown experimental factor could not be ruled out. The classifier was reported to diagnose cytomegalovirus status with high specificity and sensitivity in both the original and validation cohorts. A further reported finding was that TCR beta sequences accurately predicted the HLA-A and HLA-B alleles for most subjects in the first cohort. A later analysis found that HLA-associated TCR beta chains were more clonally expanded and had lower generation probabilities than equally common non-associated chains. Broadly in line with IMGT annotations, most TCR beta V segments showed up in productive rearrangements about 87% or about 30% of the time in an earlier analysis of 450 to 600 of the donors. Compared with the 666-donor mean, donors in an Asian-associated ancestry cluster had fewer N-insertions in productive TCRs, according to a later genetic analysis. In vitro tests confirmed that a few of the cytomegalovirus-associated TCR beta chains recognize cytomegalovirus antigens. Most TCR sequences were seen in very few donors, while some public TCRs were found in many individuals. HLA typing was unavailable for some donors at each locus, so association tests used only the typed subset.

The cohort comprised 710 or so healthy bone marrow donors. At the time of sampling, every cohort member was nominally healthy, though immune exposures that went unrecorded were likely present. The donor tested CMV seronegative and was one of the 352 seronegative cohort members. A peripheral blood sample was collected from each donor, and TCR beta sequencing was performed on peripheral blood mononuclear cells. The Qiagen DNeasy Blood Extraction Kit was used to extract genomic DNA from the blood cell samples. This clonotype was sampled from a young man in good health and CMV-seronegative. Recombination linked TRBV6-5 to TRBJ2-1, with the D gene not confidently named. Material: PBMCs. The nucleotide sequence reads TGTGCCAGCAGCGTTGCGCCCTACAATGAGCAGTTCTTC. Translation gives CASSVAPYNEQFF.